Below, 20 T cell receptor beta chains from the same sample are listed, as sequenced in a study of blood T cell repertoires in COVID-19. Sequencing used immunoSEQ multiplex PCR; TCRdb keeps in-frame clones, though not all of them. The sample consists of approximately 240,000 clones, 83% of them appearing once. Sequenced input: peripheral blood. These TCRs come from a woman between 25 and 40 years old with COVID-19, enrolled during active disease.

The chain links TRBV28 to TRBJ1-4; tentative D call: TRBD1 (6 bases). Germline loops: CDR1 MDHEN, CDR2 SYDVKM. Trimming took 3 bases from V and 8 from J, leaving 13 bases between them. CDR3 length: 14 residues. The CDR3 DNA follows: TGTGCCAGCAGTTTCCACAGGGAGGGGGAAAAACTGTTTTTT. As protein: CASSFHREGEKLFF. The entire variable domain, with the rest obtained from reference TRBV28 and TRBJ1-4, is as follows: DVKVTQSSRYLVKRTGEKVFLECVQDMDHENMFWYRQDPGLGLRLIYFSYDVKMKEKGDIPEGYSVSREKKERFSLILESASTNQTSMYLCASSFHREGEKLFFGSGTQLSVL.

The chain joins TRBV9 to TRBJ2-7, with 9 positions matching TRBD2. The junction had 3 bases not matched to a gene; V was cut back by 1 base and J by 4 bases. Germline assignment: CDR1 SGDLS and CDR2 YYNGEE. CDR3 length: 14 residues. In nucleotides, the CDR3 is TGTGCCAGCAGCGTATATGCGGGAGGGTACGAGCAGTACTTC. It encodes CASSVYAGGYEQYF.

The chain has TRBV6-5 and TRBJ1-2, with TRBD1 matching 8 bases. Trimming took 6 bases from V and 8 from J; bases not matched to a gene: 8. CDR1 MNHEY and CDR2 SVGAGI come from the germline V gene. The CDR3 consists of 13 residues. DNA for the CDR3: TGTGCCAGCAGCCCAGGGGGCCCGGGGGGCTACACCTTC. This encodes CASSPGGPGGYTF.

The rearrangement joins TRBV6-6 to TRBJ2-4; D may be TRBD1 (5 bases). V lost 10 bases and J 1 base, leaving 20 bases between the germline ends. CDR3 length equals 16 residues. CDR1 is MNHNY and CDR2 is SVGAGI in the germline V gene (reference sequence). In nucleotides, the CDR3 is TGTGCCACCGAAAGAACCCAGGGCATGGCCAAAAACATTCAGTACTTC. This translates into CATERTQGMAKNIQYF.

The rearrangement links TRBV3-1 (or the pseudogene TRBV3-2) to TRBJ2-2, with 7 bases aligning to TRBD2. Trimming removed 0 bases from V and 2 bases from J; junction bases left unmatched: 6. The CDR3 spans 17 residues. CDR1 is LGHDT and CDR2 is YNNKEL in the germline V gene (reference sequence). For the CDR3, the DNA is TGTGCCAGCAGCCAAGAGGCCGGGACTATTAACACCGGGGAGCTGTTTTTT. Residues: CASSQEAGTINTGELFF.

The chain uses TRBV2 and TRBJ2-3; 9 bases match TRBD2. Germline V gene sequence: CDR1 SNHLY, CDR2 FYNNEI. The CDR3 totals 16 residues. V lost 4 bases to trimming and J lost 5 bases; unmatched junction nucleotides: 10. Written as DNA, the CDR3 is TGTGCCAGCAGTGTGGGGCTAGCGGGAACCATAGATACGCAGTATTTT. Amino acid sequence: CASSVGLAGTIDTQYF.

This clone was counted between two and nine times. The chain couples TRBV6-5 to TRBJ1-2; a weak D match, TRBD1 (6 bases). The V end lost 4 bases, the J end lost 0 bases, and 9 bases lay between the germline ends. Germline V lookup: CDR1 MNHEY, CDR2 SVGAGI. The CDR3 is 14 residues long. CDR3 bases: TGTGCCAGCAGTTCACAGGGCCCTAACTATGGCTACACCTTC. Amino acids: CASSSQGPNYGYTF.

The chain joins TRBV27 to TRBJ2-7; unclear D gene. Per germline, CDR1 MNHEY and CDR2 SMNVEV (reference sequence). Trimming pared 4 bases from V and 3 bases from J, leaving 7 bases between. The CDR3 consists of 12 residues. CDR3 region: CASSSGVYEQYF. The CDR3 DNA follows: TGTGCCAGCAGTTCAGGCGTCTACGAGCAGTACTTC.

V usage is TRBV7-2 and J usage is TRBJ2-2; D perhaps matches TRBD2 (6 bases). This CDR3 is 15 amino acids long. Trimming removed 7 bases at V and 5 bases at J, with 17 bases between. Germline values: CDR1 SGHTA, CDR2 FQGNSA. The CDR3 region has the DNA TGTGCCAGCATGGGGAGGTCAGGGTTAACCGGGGAGCTGTTTTTT. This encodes CASMGRSGLTGELFF.

The CDR3 DNA reads TGTGCCAGTAGCGTCCGGGCAGGGCTTGAAGCTTTCTTT. Translating it yields CASSVRAGLEAFF. The chain has TRBV19 and TRBJ1-1; a weak D match, TRBD1 (5 bases). There are 13 residues in the CDR3. The V and J ends lost 6 bases and 7 bases respectively, with 15 bases between them. Germline assignment: CDR1 LNHDA and CDR2 SQIVND (reference sequence). Combining the CDR3 with reference TRBV19 and TRBJ1-1 gives the whole variable domain DGGITQSPKYLFRKEGQNVTLSCEQNLNHDAMYWYRQDPGQGLRLIYYSQIVNDFQKGDIAEGYSVSREKKESFPLTVTSAQKNPTAFYLCASSVRAGLEAFFGQGTRLTVV.

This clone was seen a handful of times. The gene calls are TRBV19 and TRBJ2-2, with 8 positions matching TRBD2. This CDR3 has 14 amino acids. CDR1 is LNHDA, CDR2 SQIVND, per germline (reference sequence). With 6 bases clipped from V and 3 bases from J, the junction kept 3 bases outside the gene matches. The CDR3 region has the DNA TGTGCCAGTAGCAACGGGGGGGACACCGGGGAGCTGTTTTTT. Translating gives CASSNGGDTGELFF.

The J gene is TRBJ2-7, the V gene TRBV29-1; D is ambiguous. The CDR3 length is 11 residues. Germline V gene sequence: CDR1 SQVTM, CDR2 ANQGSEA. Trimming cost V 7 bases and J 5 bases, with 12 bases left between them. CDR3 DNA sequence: TGCAGCGGATCACACGCTGACGAGCAGTACTTC. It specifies CSGSHADEQYF.

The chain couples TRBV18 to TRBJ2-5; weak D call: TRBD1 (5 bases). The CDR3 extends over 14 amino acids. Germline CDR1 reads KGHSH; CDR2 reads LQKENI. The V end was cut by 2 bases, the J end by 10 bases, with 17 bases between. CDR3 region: CASSPGVRASDQYF. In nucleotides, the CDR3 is TGTGCCAGCTCACCAGGCGTCAGGGCGTCGGACCAGTACTTC.

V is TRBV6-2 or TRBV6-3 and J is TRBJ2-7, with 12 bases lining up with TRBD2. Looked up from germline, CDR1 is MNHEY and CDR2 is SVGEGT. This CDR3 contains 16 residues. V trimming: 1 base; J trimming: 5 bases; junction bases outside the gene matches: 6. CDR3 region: CASSYWLAGGPNEQYF. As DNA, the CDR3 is TGTGCCAGCAGTTACTGGCTAGCGGGGGGGCCGAACGAGCAGTACTTC.

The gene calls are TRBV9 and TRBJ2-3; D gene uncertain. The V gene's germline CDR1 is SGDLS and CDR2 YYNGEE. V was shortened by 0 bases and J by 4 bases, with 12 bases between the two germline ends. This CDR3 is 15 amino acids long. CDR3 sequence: CASSVGNSPADTQYF. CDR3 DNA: TGTGCCAGCAGCGTAGGAAACAGCCCAGCAGATACGCAGTATTTT.

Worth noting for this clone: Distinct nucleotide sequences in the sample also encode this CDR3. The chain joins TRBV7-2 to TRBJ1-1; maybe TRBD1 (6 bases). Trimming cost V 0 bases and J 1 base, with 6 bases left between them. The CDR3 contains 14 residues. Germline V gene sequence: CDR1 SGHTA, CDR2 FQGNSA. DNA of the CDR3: TGTGCCAGCAGCTTAGCGGGACAGAACACTGAAGCTTTCTTT. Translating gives CASSLAGQNTEAFF.

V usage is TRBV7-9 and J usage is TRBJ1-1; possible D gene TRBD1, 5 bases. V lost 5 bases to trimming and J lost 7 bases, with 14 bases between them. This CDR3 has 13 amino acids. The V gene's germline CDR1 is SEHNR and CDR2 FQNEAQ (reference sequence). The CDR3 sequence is CASSRPGDVEAFF. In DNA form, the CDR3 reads TGTGCCAGCAGCCGTCCGGGGGATGTTGAAGCTTTCTTT.

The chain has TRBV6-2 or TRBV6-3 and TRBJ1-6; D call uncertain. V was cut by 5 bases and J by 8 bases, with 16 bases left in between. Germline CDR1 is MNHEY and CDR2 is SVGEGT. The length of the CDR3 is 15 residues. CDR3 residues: CASSLLGSSYSPLHF. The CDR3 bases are TGTGCCAGCAGTCTCCTCGGGAGCTCATATTCACCCCTCCACTTT.

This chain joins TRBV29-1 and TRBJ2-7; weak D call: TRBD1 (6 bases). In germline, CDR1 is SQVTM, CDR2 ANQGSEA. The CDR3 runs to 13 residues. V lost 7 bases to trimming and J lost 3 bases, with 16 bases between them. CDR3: CSGAQGLGYEQYF. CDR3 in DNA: TGCAGCGGTGCACAGGGTTTGGGCTACGAGCAGTACTTC.

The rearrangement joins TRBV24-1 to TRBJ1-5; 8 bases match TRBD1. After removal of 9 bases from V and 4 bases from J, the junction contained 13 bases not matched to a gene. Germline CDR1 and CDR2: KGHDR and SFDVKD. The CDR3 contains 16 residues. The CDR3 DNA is TGTGCCACCCGACGCCGCAGGGGGCGATATAATCAGCCCCAGCATTTT. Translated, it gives CATRRRRGRYNQPQHF.